This paragraph covers one T cell receptor (beta chain) sequence. Time point specified: newly diagnosed GD, antithyroid drugs for less than 3 months. TCR sequences were obtained from RNA taken from PBMCs. Graves' disease diagnoses followed American Thyroid Association guidelines. In building TCR beta libraries, iRepertoire HTBI primers were used together with Arm-PCR of CDR3 regions. In TCRdb, the multiplex PCR reads were re-called with MiXCR into one record per CDR3 protein. The data show 350,000 to 400,000 distinct CDR3 sequences, 15% to 18% seen once. This specimen comes from a study of regulatory T cells in long-lasting Graves disease. Overall study context: Graves' patients (newly diagnosed) had been on antithyroid drugs under 3 months.

CDR3 length: 14 amino acids. Germline V gene data show CDR1 as LNHDA and CDR2 as SQIVND (reference sequence). The V end lost 5 bases, the J end lost 2 bases, and 12 bases lay between the germline ends. The rearrangement uses TRBV19 and TRBJ1-1, with D perhaps TRBD1 (6 bases). The source of this sequence is a female donor with Graves disease. The specimen comprised peripheral blood mononuclear cells (PBMCs), sampled at new diagnosis, from a patient treated with antithyroid drugs. CDR3 in DNA: TGTGCCAGTAGTGCCCGACAGGCTAACACTGAAGCTTTCTTT. Protein product: CASSARQANTEAFF.